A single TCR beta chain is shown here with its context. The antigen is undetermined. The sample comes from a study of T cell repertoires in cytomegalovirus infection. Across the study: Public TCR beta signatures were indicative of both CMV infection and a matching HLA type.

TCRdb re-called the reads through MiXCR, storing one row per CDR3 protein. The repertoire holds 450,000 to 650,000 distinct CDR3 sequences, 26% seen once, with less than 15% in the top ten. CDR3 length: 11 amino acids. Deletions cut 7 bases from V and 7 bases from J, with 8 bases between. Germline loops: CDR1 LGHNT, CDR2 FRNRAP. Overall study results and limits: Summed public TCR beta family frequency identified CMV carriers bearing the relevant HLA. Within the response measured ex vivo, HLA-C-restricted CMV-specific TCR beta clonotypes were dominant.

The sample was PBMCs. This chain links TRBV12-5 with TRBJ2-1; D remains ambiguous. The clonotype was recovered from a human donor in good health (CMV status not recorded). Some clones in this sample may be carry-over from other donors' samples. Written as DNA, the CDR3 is TGTGCTAGTGCGAGAAAAAATGAGCAGTTCTTC. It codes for CASARKNEQFF. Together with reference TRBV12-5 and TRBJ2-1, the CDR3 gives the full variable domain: DARVTQTPRHKVTEMGQEVTMRCQPILGHNTVFWYRQTMMQGLELLAYFRNRAPLDDSGMPKDRFSAEMPDATLATLKIQPSEPRDSAVYFCASARKNEQFFGPGTRLTVL.